These 14 T cell receptor beta chains were sequenced from one sample in a study of T cells in Graves' hyperthyroidism and ophthalmopathy. RNA transcripts provided the source from which TCR beta CDR3 regions were amplified. HTBI primers drove first-round RT-PCR of the TCR CDR3. TCRdb re-analysed the multiplex PCR reads in MiXCR, keeping a single row per CDR3 protein. The table includes around 240,000 distinct CDR3 sequences, over 15% detected once. The sequenced sample was blood. The receptors derive from a woman in her late teens or twenties with Graves' ophthalmopathy.

Remarks on this clonotype: A read error may be the cause here, since a much bigger clone is one base away. The V gene is TRBV5-4, the J gene TRBJ2-1; 9 bases map to TRBD1. The J call may be wrong; the DNA end is better matched by TRBJ2-7. The CDR3 has 14 residues. Germline V gene data show CDR1 as SGHNT and CDR2 as YYREEE (reference sequence). The CDR3 protein is CASSLGDRDNEQYF. CDR3 DNA sequence: TGTGCCAGCAGCTTGGGGGACAGGGACAATGAGCAGTACTTC.

This clonotype was seen ten or more times. This sequence joins TRBV18 and TRBJ2-3; the D gene is possibly TRBD1 (5 bases). The germline V gene has CDR1 KGHSH and CDR2 LQKENI. CDR3 length equals 16 residues. Deletions cut 3 bases from V and 0 bases from J, with 13 bases between. CDR3 protein: CASSPTFQGSTDTQYF. In nucleotides, the CDR3 is TGTGCCAGCTCACCGACTTTTCAGGGCAGCACAGATACGCAGTATTTT. Drawing the rest from reference TRBV18 and TRBJ2-3, the complete variable domain is NAGVMQNPRHLVRRRGQEARLRCSPMKGHSHVYWYRQLPEEGLKFMVYLQKENIIDESGMPKERFSAEFPKEGPSILRIQQVVRGDSAAYFCASSPTFQGSTDTQYFGPGTRLTVL.

The table lists this clonotype with many counts. The chain combines TRBV2 with TRBJ2-1, with D unclear. This CDR3 spans 11 amino acids. Between the trimmed V and J ends, which lost 6 bases and 7 bases, there was a span of 7 bases. Per germline, CDR1 SNHLY and CDR2 FYNNEI. The CDR3 coding sequence is TGTGCCAGCAGGGCCTGGAATGAGCAGTTCTTC. Translation gives CASRAWNEQFF.

This clonotype appeared many times. This chain joins TRBV20-1 and TRBJ1-1; 7 bases fit TRBD1. CDR1 and CDR2 from the germline V gene are DFQATT and SNEGSKA (reference sequence). The CDR3 has 16 amino acids. V shed 3 bases, J shed 3 bases, and the junction held 13 bases outside the gene matches. CDR3 region: CSARARGTASHTEAFF. The CDR3 nucleotides are TGCAGTGCTAGGGCAAGGGGGACAGCTTCTCACACTGAAGCTTTCTTT.

This clonotype was seen many times. The chain links TRBV7-6 to TRBJ1-2, with D possibly matching TRBD1 (5 bases). Germline V gene sequence: CDR1 SGHVS, CDR2 FNYEAQ. With 4 bases removed from V and 8 bases from J, the gap between germline ends came to 11 bases. CDR3 length equals 12 residues. The CDR3 reads CASSSQGIGYTF. DNA for the CDR3: TGTGCCAGCAGCTCCCAGGGTATAGGCTACACCTTC.

This clonotype was seen a few times. The chain links TRBV29-1 to TRBJ2-3; 16 bases are shared with TRBD2. CDR3 length: 19 amino acids. The V gene's germline CDR1 is SQVTM and CDR2 ANQGSEA. J gave up 3 bases and V 6 bases, and 15 bases lay outside the gene matches. CDR3 residues: CSVSYPGTSGRGGTDTQYF. The CDR3, as DNA: TGCAGCGTCTCCTACCCCGGGACTAGCGGGAGGGGCGGGACAGATACGCAGTATTTT.

This clonotype appeared a few times. The chain couples TRBV6-4 to TRBJ2-2; possible D gene TRBD1, 6 bases. Trimming took off 3 bases at V and 13 bases at J, with 15 bases between the two ends. The V gene's germline CDR1 is MRHNA and CDR2 SNTAGT. The CDR3 has 13 residues. CDR3 sequence: CASSEGQGTPLFF. The CDR3 DNA reads TGTGCCAGCAGTGAAGGGCAGGGGACCCCGCTGTTTTTT.

This clonotype showed up many times. This rearrangement joins TRBV28 to TRBJ2-7; D is perhaps TRBD2 (6 bases). Germline values: CDR1 MDHEN, CDR2 SYDVKM. The CDR3 extends over 16 amino acids. Trimming took off 7 bases at V and 0 bases at J, with 19 bases between the two ends. The CDR3 DNA is TGTGCCAGCACCCTCTCCGGGACTCGGAGCTCCTACGAGCAGTACTTC. Protein: CASTLSGTRSSYEQYF.

This clonotype was counted only a few times. The chain links TRBV7-9 to TRBJ2-1, with D perhaps TRBD2 (6 bases). Trimming shortened V by 7 bases and J by 4 bases, and 14 bases separated the two germline ends. The CDR3 has 14 residues. Per germline, CDR1 SEHNR and CDR2 FQNEAQ (reference sequence). The CDR3 nucleotides read TGTGCCAGCACCCCAAGGACTACTTACAATGAGCAGTTCTTC. This encodes CASTPRTTYNEQFF. Variable domain in full (rest from reference TRBV7-9 and TRBJ2-1): DTGVSQNPRHKITKRGQNVTFRCDPISEHNRLYWYRQTLGQGPEFLTYFQNEAQLEKSRLLSDRFSAERPKGSFSTLEIQRTEQGDSAMYLCASTPRTTYNEQFFGPGTRLTVL.

This clonotype has a single count. This may be a read error: a much more frequent sequence differs by one nucleotide. The gene calls are TRBV7-9 and TRBJ1-2; D gene ambiguous. CDR1 and CDR2 from the germline V gene are SEHNR and FQNEAQ (reference sequence). The length of the CDR3 is 16 residues. In DNA, the CDR3 is TGTGCCAGCAGCCCGGCGCGCGGGTTAGCTAACTATAGCTACACCTTC. Translated: CASSPARGLANYSYTF.

This clonotype was found a few times. The J gene is TRBJ2-3, the V gene TRBV7-9; 7 bases fit TRBD2. The CDR3 sequence is 17 residues long. The V gene's germline CDR1 is SEHNR and CDR2 FQNEAQ (reference sequence). V lost 5 bases and J lost 6; bases outside the gene matches: 17. CDR3 in DNA: TGTGCCAGCAGCGTAGGGGCAGCGGGGAAGGTAGGGGATACGCAGTATTTT. It specifies CASSVGAAGKVGDTQYF.

In its sample, this clonotype was seen many times. The chain carries TRBV11-2 and TRBJ2-1, with 15 bases that match TRBD2. Trimming took 6 bases from V and 15 from J; bases not matched to a gene: 9. CDR3 size: 14 residues. Germline CDR1 reads SGHAT; CDR2 reads FQNNGV. The CDR3 loop reads CASRGLAGGIKSFF. In nucleotides, the CDR3 is TGTGCCAGCAGGGGACTAGCGGGAGGCATTAAGTCGTTCTTC.

In its sample, this clonotype was seen many times. CDR3 sequence: CASSNPGTGTRETQYF. CDR3 sequence (DNA): TGTGCCAGCAGCAATCCCGGGACAGGGACTCGAGAGACCCAGTACTTC. V and J are TRBV5-5 and TRBJ2-5; 9 nucleotides line up with TRBD1. V lost 4 bases and J lost 4; bases outside the gene matches: 11. Germline V gene sequence: CDR1 SGHKS, CDR2 YYEKEE (reference sequence). This CDR3 has 16 residues. The variable domain in full, completed from reference TRBV5-5 and TRBJ2-5, reads DAGVTQSPTHLIKTRGQQVTLRCSPISGHKSVSWYQQVLGQGPQFIFQYYEKEERGRGNFPDRFSARQFPNYSSELNVNALLLGDSALYLCASSNPGTGTRETQYFGPGTRLLVL.

This clonotype was detected many times. In nucleotides, the CDR3 is TGCAGTGCTTTCCCACTTCAGGGGGCAGCTAATGAAAAACTGTTTTTT. The encoded protein is CSAFPLQGAANEKLFF. The chain has TRBV20-1 and TRBJ1-4, with TRBD1 matching over 8 bases. Per germline, CDR1 DFQATT and CDR2 SNEGSKA (reference sequence). The CDR3 length is 16 residues. V lost 5 bases and J lost 3; bases outside the gene matches: 11.